These 8 T cell receptor beta chains were all obtained from the same sample, sequenced in a study of blood T cell repertoires in COVID-19. Sequencing used immunoSEQ multiplex PCR; TCRdb keeps in-frame clones, though not all of them. The repertoire holds 110,000 to 150,000 clones, over 75% seen once, with 35% to 45% in the top ten. The sample comprised peripheral blood. The origin of the receptors is a human donor in a cohort sampled during active COVID-19.

The chain links TRBV5-1 to TRBJ2-3; perhaps TRBD2 as D (6 bases). This CDR3 region has 18 residues. Germline V gene data show CDR1 as SGHRS and CDR2 as YFSETQ. V was pared by 4 bases and J by 0 bases, with 21 bases between. Written as DNA, the CDR3 is TGCGCCAGCAGCCCGGGACTTTACCCCAGCAGGAGCACAGATACGCAGTATTTT. This encodes CASSPGLYPSRSTDTQYF.

This clone was observed once. The J gene is TRBJ1-1, the V gene TRBV3-1 (or the pseudogene TRBV3-2), with 11 bases lining up with TRBD1. CDR1 is LGHDT and CDR2 is YNNKEL in the germline V gene (reference sequence). The CDR3 is 12 residues long. The trim removed 5 bases at V and 11 bases at J, leaving 4 bases unmatched. The CDR3: CASSAGQGGAFF. Here the CDR3 DNA reads TGTGCCAGCAGCGCGGGACAGGGGGGCGCTTTCTTT.

This clone has a single count. The chain couples TRBV6-6 to TRBJ1-5; 7 nucleotides match TRBD1. The V segment lost 2 bases and the J segment 6 bases; nucleotides outside the gene matches: 4. CDR1 and CDR2 (germline): MNHNY, SVGAGI (reference sequence). CDR3 size: 14 residues. CDR3 sequence reads: CASSYNRGSQPQHF. Here the CDR3 DNA reads TGTGCCAGCAGTTACAACAGGGGTAGTCAGCCCCAGCATTTT.

This chain uses TRBV7-2 with TRBJ1-4; 9 nucleotides align to TRBD1. This CDR3 has 17 residues. Germline-derived CDR1 and CDR2 are SGHTA and FQGNSA. V shed 5 bases, J shed 7 bases, and the junction held 14 bases outside the gene matches. The DNA for the CDR3 is TGTGCCAGCAGCCCCGAAGTACAGGGGACAGGGCTTGAAAAACTGTTTTTT. Protein product: CASSPEVQGTGLEKLFF.

This chain joins TRBV2 and TRBJ2-5; D is perhaps TRBD2 (5 bases). The germline gives CDR1 SNHLY, CDR2 FYNNEI. The germline V and J ends were trimmed by 6 bases and 14 bases, with 16 bases remaining between them. The CDR3 sequence is 11 residues long. CDR3 sequence: CASREESSSYF. The CDR3 DNA reads as TGTGCCAGCAGGGAGGAGTCCTCATCCTACTTC. The whole variable domain, filled in from reference TRBV2 and TRBJ2-5, reads EPEVTQTPSHQVTQMGQEVILRCVPISNHLYFYWYRQILGQKVEFLVSFYNNEISEKSEIFDDQFSVERPDGSNFTLKIRSTKLEDSAMYFCASREESSSYFGPGTRLLVL.

This clone was detected a few times. Compared with germline, one end of the junction differs, possibly owing to a read error. The chain couples TRBV6-5 to TRBJ1-3; D is undetermined. The V gene's germline CDR1 is MNHEY and CDR2 SVGAGI. The CDR3 covers 14 residues. The CDR3 sequence: CASSDSIHGNTIYF. CDR3 in DNA: TGTGCCAGCAGTGACTCGATACATGGAAACACCATATATTTT.

This clone occurred once. The rearrangement joins TRBV28 to TRBJ2-7; D gene ambiguous. The V end lost 4 bases, the J end lost 1 base, and 2 bases lay between the germline ends. Germline V CDR1 and CDR2: MDHEN, SYDVKM. This CDR3 is 11 amino acids long. The CDR3: CASSSSYEQYV. The CDR3 DNA reads TGTGCCAGCAGTTCGTCCTACGAGCAGTACGTC.

This clone was recorded only once. This rearrangement joins TRBV6-4 to TRBJ1-1, with D possibly TRBD1 on 6 matching bases. This CDR3 has 13 residues. Trimming removed 3 bases from V and 4 bases from J, with 9 bases in between. Germline CDR1 is MRHNA and CDR2 is SNTAGT. The CDR3 DNA reads as TGTGCCAGCAGTGAACAGGGCTTCACTGAAGCTTTCTTT. Amino acid sequence: CASSEQGFTEAFF.